A single sample is the source of the 28 T cell receptor beta chains below, sequenced in a study of cytomegalovirus exposure and HLA in healthy donors. Primers for the PCR totalled 60 Vbeta and 13 Jbeta. TCRdb's table, derived via immunoSEQ multiplex PCR, lists solely in-frame clones and lacks some. The profile shows roughly 150,000 clones, approximately 80% of them singletons. Sequenced input: PBMCs. The receptor source for this set is a woman in her forties or fifties in good health and CMV-seropositive.

V is TRBV4-3 and J is TRBJ1-6; D gene uncertain. V was trimmed by 0 bases and J by 0 bases, leaving 9 bases between them. The CDR3 spans 17 residues. Germline V CDR1 and CDR2: LGHNA, YSLEER. This CDR3 is CASSQDLGSSYNSPLHF. The CDR3 nucleotides are TGCGCCAGCAGCCAAGATCTGGGGAGCTCCTATAATTCACCCCTCCACTTT.

The V and J genes are TRBV6-1 and TRBJ2-3; tentatively, D is TRBD1 (6 bases). V lost 3 bases and J lost 6, with 7 bases in between. The CDR3 runs 12 residues. Germline loops: CDR1 MNHNS, CDR2 SASEGT. Written as DNA, the CDR3 is TGTGCCAGCAGTGAGAGGGGGGATACGCAGTATTTT. This sequence encodes CASSERGDTQYF.

The chain is built from TRBV23-1 and TRBJ2-7; tentative D call: TRBD1 (5 bases). TRBV23-1 is designated an ORF whose function remains uncertain. The ends were cut back, 0 bases at V and 4 bases at J, with 13 bases in the middle. There are 15 residues in the CDR3. CDR3 DNA sequence: TGCGCCAGCAGTCAATCGGGCAGGGATAGTTACGAGCAGTACTTC. Its protein product is CASSQSGRDSYEQYF.

The CDR3 sequence: CAIHSEGSGWAGGYSYNEQFF. CDR3 in DNA: TGTGCCATACACTCGGAGGGGTCCGGGTGGGCGGGGGGGTATTCCTACAATGAGCAGTTCTTC. The J gene is TRBJ2-1, the V gene TRBV10-3; 9 bases match TRBD2. This CDR3 contains 21 residues. The junction had 25 bases not matched to a gene; V was cut back by 9 bases and J by 1 base. Per the germline V gene, CDR1 is ENHRY and CDR2 is SYGVKD.

The chain employs TRBV5-8 and TRBJ1-5; weak D call: TRBD1 (5 bases). The germline V and J ends were trimmed by 4 bases and 6 bases, with 20 bases remaining between them. This CDR3 spans 16 amino acids. Per germline, CDR1 SGHTS and CDR2 YDEGEE. For the CDR3, the DNA is TGTGCCAGCAGCCCACCCCCCGGGCGGGGGTTTCAGCCCCAGCATTTT. This encodes CASSPPPGRGFQPQHF.

The CDR3 loop reads CASSLYTQGNSPLHF. The CDR3 DNA is TGTGCCAGCAGCTTATACACACAGGGGAATTCACCCCTCCACTTT. The rearrangement joins TRBV7-9 to TRBJ1-6; 7 bases are a match to TRBD1. This CDR3 has 15 residues. Unmatched junction bases numbered 5, after V lost 2 bases and J lost 7 bases. Germline V gives CDR1 SEHNR, CDR2 FQNEAQ (reference sequence).

V gene TRBV15 combines with J gene TRBJ2-1, with a weak D call TRBD2 (6 bases). Trimming took 4 bases from V and 1 from J, leaving 14 bases between them. This CDR3 contains 16 residues. Per germline, CDR1 LNHNV and CDR2 YYDKDF (reference sequence). The CDR3 sequence is CATSNEGRGSYNEQFF. For the CDR3, the DNA is TGTGCCACCAGCAACGAGGGCCGGGGGTCCTACAATGAGCAGTTCTTC. Drawing the rest from reference TRBV15 and TRBJ2-1, the complete variable domain is DAMVIQNPRYQVTQFGKPVTLSCSQTLNHNVMYWYQQKSSQAPKLLFHYYDKDFNNEADTPDNFQSRRPNTSFCFLDIRSPGLGDTAMYLCATSNEGRGSYNEQFFGPGTRLTVL.

The V call is TRBV5-4, the J call TRBJ2-3; 7 bases agree with TRBD1. The germline CDR1 and CDR2 sequences are SGHNT and YYREEE (reference sequence). Trimming at V came to 4 bases and at J to 0 bases, leaving 8 bases not matched to a gene. The CDR3 length is 16 residues. For the CDR3, the DNA is TGTGCCAGCAGCCCAACCGGGACAGCCAGCACAGATACGCAGTATTTT. Residues: CASSPTGTASTDTQYF.

The genes are TRBV19 and TRBJ2-5, with TRBD2 identical over 8 bases. V shed 5 bases and J 4 bases; nucleotides not matched to a gene: 6. Germline V lookup: CDR1 LNHDA, CDR2 SQIVND (reference sequence). The length of the CDR3 is 14 residues. The CDR3 nucleotides are TGTGCCAGTAGTCCGGGAGGGGGGCCAGAGACCCAGTACTTC. It encodes CASSPGGGPETQYF. Variable domain in full (rest from reference TRBV19 and TRBJ2-5): DGGITQSPKYLFRKEGQNVTLSCEQNLNHDAMYWYRQDPGQGLRLIYYSQIVNDFQKGDIAEGYSVSREKKESFPLTVTSAQKNPTAFYLCASSPGGGPETQYFGPGTRLLVL.

This clone has only one observation. This chain uses TRBV19 with TRBJ2-1, with TRBD1 identical over 11 bases. Germline CDR1 reads LNHDA; CDR2 reads SQIVND (reference sequence). The CDR3 length is 15 residues. V lost 10 bases, J lost 7 bases, and 12 bases stayed unmatched. The CDR3 DNA reads TGTGCCACCCACCCGGGACAGGGGGAGATAAATGAGCAGTTCTTC. Residues: CATHPGQGEINEQFF. The full variable domain, its missing parts supplied by reference TRBV19 and TRBJ2-1, is DGGITQSPKYLFRKEGQNVTLSCEQNLNHDAMYWYRQDPGQGLRLIYYSQIVNDFQKGDIAEGYSVSREKKESFPLTVTSAQKNPTAFYLCATHPGQGEINEQFFGPGTRLTVL.

The chain is built from TRBV14 and TRBJ1-4; the D is unclear. V lost 1 base to trimming and J lost 14 bases, with 5 bases between them. CDR3 length: 10 amino acids. The germline gives CDR1 SGHDN, CDR2 FVKESK. The CDR3 DNA follows: TGTGCCAGCAGCCAAGTCGAGCTGTTTTTT. It encodes CASSQVELFF.

This rearrangement joins TRBV5-1 to TRBJ2-7, with D possibly matching TRBD2 (5 bases). The CDR3 spans 15 residues. The germline V gene encodes CDR1 SGHRS and CDR2 YFSETQ. V gave up 3 bases and J gave up 3 bases, with 16 bases separating them. The CDR3 bases are TGCGCCAGCAGCTCGGACCCCAGCGGAGGCTACGAGCAGTACTTC. Translated: CASSSDPSGGYEQYF. The complete variable domain, with remaining parts taken from reference TRBV5-1 and TRBJ2-7, reads KAGVTQTPRYLIKTRGQQVTLSCSPISGHRSVSWYQQTPGQGLQFLFEYFSETQRNKGNFPGRFSGRQFSNSRSEMNVSTLELGDSALYLCASSSDPSGGYEQYFGPGTRLTVT.

This chain links TRBV5-1 with TRBJ1-6; D possibly corresponds to TRBD1 (5 bases). The CDR3 runs 14 residues. Looked up from germline, CDR1 is SGHRS and CDR2 is YFSETQ. With 1 base removed from V and 9 bases from J, the gap between germline ends came to 11 bases. CDR3 loop: CASSLRVGGSPLHF. DNA for the CDR3: TGCGCCAGCAGCTTGCGGGTCGGGGGTTCACCCCTCCACTTT.

This chain connects TRBV27 to TRBJ1-6; D possibly corresponds to TRBD1 (6 bases). The V gene lost 2 bases and the J gene lost 8 bases, with 13 bases spanning the gap. Per germline, CDR1 MNHEY and CDR2 SMNVEV (reference sequence). The CDR3 loop spans 15 amino acids. CDR3 bases: TGTGCCAGCAGTTTACAGGGGTTCGGTGATTCACCCCTCCACTTT. It codes for CASSLQGFGDSPLHF.

The chain is built from TRBV27 and TRBJ1-1, with D hard to call. V lost 4 bases and J 4 bases, leaving 10 bases between the germline ends. The CDR3 has 13 residues. CDR1 is MNHEY and CDR2 is SMNVEV in the germline V gene (reference sequence). CDR3 sequence reads: CASSSREGTEAFF. CDR3 in DNA: TGTGCCAGCAGTTCCCGGGAGGGCACTGAAGCTTTCTTT.

This chain connects TRBV27 to TRBJ2-7; 9 bases line up with TRBD2. Trimming cost V 2 bases and J 1 base; bases outside gene matches: 0. The CDR3 is 14 amino acids. Germline CDR1 reads MNHEY; CDR2 reads SMNVEV (reference sequence). CDR3 protein: CASSLSGGSYEQYF. The CDR3 DNA is TGTGCCAGCAGTTTAAGCGGGGGGTCCTACGAGCAGTACTTC.

The genes are TRBV4-1 and TRBJ2-7; 8 nucleotides line up with TRBD1. The CDR3 loop spans 13 amino acids. Germline V gene lookup returns CDR1 MGHRA and CDR2 YSYEKL. Trimming took 5 bases from V and 4 from J; bases not matched to a gene: 4. CDR3 sequence: CASSFRDRYEQYF. The CDR3 bases are TGCGCCAGCAGCTTCAGGGACAGGTACGAGCAGTACTTC.

The V call is TRBV14, the J call TRBJ1-2; D might be TRBD1 (6 bases). Trimming took 1 base from V and 6 from J, leaving 12 bases between them. CDR3 length equals 14 residues. In germline, CDR1 is SGHDN, CDR2 FVKESK. CDR3 nucleotides: TGTGCCAGCAGCCAAGGCACAGGGAAGGATGGCTACACCTTC. Its translation: CASSQGTGKDGYTF.

The genes are TRBV30 and TRBJ2-3, with TRBD1 matching 8 bases. V lost 3 bases to trimming and J lost 0 bases; unmatched junction nucleotides: 5. Germline CDR1 GTSNPN, CDR2 SVGIG (reference sequence). This CDR3 spans 15 amino acids. CDR3 sequence: CAWSPGQGSTDTQYF. The DNA of the CDR3 is TGTGCCTGGAGCCCTGGACAGGGCAGCACAGATACGCAGTATTTT. The full variable domain, completed using reference TRBV30 and TRBJ2-3, is SQTIHQWPATLVQPVGSPLSLECTVEGTSNPNLYWYRQAAGRGLQLLFYSVGIGQISSEVPQNLSASRPQDRQFILSSKKLLLSDSGFYLCAWSPGQGSTDTQYFGPGTRLTVL.

The genes are TRBV2 and TRBJ2-3; 8 bases match TRBD1. Trimming at V came to 8 bases and at J to 4 bases, leaving 5 bases not matched to a gene. Germline assignment: CDR1 SNHLY and CDR2 FYNNEI. There are 13 residues in the CDR3. CDR3 region: CASRGTGPDTQYF. CDR3 nucleotide sequence: TGTGCCAGCCGTGGGACAGGCCCAGATACGCAGTATTTT.

The chain is built from TRBV15 and TRBJ1-6; TRBD1 aligns across 7 bases. Trimming took 1 base from V and 9 from J; bases not matched to a gene: 6. Germline lookup yields CDR1 LNHNV and CDR2 YYDKDF (reference sequence). The CDR3 runs to 15 residues. CDR3 region: CATSRVRTGRSPLHF. CDR3 coding DNA: TGTGCCACCAGCAGAGTGCGGACAGGCCGTTCACCCCTCCACTTT.

This chain uses TRBV15 with TRBJ2-3; D is possibly TRBD2 (6 bases). The V and J ends lost 0 bases and 8 bases respectively, with 21 bases between them. This CDR3 has 17 residues. Germline CDR1 LNHNV, CDR2 YYDKDF (reference sequence). For the CDR3, the DNA is TGTGCCACCAGCAGAGACGGGACTCCCACGAGCGAAGGTACGCAGTATTTT. Translated, it gives CATSRDGTPTSEGTQYF.

This chain links TRBV27 with TRBJ1-6, with 9 bases lining up with TRBD1. The J segment lost 4 bases and the V segment lost 6 bases, leaving 22 bases of the junction unmatched. The CDR3 totals 21 residues. Germline V lookup: CDR1 MNHEY, CDR2 SMNVEV (reference sequence). CDR3 sequence (DNA): TGTGCCAGCAGCCCTTTACAGGGGGCATCCTCTCAACACTTTTATAATTCACCCCTCCACTTT. Translating it yields CASSPLQGASSQHFYNSPLHF.

The chain recombines TRBV5-1 with TRBJ1-2; a weak D match, TRBD1 (5 bases). From germline, CDR1 is SGHRS and CDR2 YFSETQ. The CDR3 is made up of 14 amino acids. The V end was cut by 0 bases, the J end by 4 bases, with 10 bases between. In DNA, the CDR3 is TGCGCCAGCAGCTTGGGTAGGGGCCTCTATGGCTACACCTTC. The encoded protein is CASSLGRGLYGYTF. The variable domain in full, with the rest retrieved from reference TRBV5-1 and TRBJ1-2, is KAGVTQTPRYLIKTRGQQVTLSCSPISGHRSVSWYQQTPGQGLQFLFEYFSETQRNKGNFPGRFSGRQFSNSRSEMNVSTLELGDSALYLCASSLGRGLYGYTFGSGTRLTVV.

V and J are TRBV6-1 and TRBJ1-6; D remains unclear. Trimming pared 6 bases from V and 8 bases from J, leaving 5 bases between. The length of the CDR3 is 11 residues. The V gene's germline CDR1 is MNHNS and CDR2 SASEGT. The CDR3 loop reads CASSGDSPLHF. CDR3 sequence (DNA): TGTGCCAGCAGCGGGGATTCACCCCTCCACTTT.

The chain couples TRBV5-4 to TRBJ2-3, with TRBD1 identical over 8 bases. With 1 base clipped from V and 5 bases from J, the junction kept 6 bases outside the gene matches. CDR1 and CDR2 from the germline V gene are SGHNT and YYREEE (reference sequence). The length of the CDR3 is 15 residues. The CDR3 sequence: CASSLSAGGKDTQYF. CDR3 sequence (DNA): TGTGCCAGCAGCTTGTCGGCAGGGGGCAAAGATACGCAGTATTTT.

CDR3 loop: CASSMGQSPSSGNTIYF. DNA of the CDR3: TGTGCCAGTAGTATGGGGCAGAGTCCCAGCTCTGGAAACACCATATATTTT. The gene calls are TRBV19 and TRBJ1-3; TRBD1 might be the D (5 bases). The CDR3 runs to 17 residues. CDR1 is LNHDA, CDR2 SQIVND, per germline (reference sequence). V lost 3 bases to trimming and J lost 0 bases, with 15 bases between them.

The CDR3 nucleotides read TGTGCCAGCAGCAGGACCTGGACAGCCATGAACACTGAAGCTTTCTTT. As protein: CASSRTWTAMNTEAFF. V and J are TRBV9 and TRBJ1-1; D possibly corresponds to TRBD1 (6 bases). Germline V gene lookup returns CDR1 SGDLS and CDR2 YYNGEE. Trimming removed 4 bases from V and 0 bases from J, with 16 bases in between. The CDR3 spans 16 residues. The full variable domain, in which reference TRBV9 and TRBJ1-1 provide the parts outside the CDR3, is DSGVTQTPKHLITATGQRVTLRCSPRSGDLSVYWYQQSLDQGLQFLIQYYNGEERAKGNILERFSAQQFPDLHSELNLSSLELGDSALYFCASSRTWTAMNTEAFFGQGTRLTVV.